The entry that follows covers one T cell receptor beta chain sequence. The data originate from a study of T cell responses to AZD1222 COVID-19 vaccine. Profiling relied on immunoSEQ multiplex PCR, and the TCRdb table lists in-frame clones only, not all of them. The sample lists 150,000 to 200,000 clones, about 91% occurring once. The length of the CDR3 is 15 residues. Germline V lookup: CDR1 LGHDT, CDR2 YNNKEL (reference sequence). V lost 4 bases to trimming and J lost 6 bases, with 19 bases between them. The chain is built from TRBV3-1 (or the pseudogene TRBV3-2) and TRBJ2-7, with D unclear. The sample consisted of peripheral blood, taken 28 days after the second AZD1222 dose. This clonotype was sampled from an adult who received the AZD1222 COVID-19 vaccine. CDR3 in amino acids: CASSPPSGSRGEQYF. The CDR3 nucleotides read TGTGCCAGCAGCCCTCCCTCAGGTTCGAGAGGCGAGCAGTACTTC.